The present T cell receptor beta chain was sequenced within a study of T cell clones after liver transplantation. Study in general: Three of eight recipients were HCV-positive; others had non-autoimmune, non-viral indications.

Many counts were recorded for this clone. The CDR3 sequence is 11 residues long. Trimming left V 10 bases short and J 6 bases short, with 12 bases between. The germline gives CDR1 WSHSY, CDR2 SAAADI. The protocol was immunoSEQ multiplex PCR, while the TCRdb copy is restricted to in-frame clones and leaves out a portion. This sample yields tens of thousands of clones, of which about two thirds are seen a single time; 2.8% belongs to the top ten. This sample comprised CD4+ T cells from blood, obtained at the approximately 16-month timepoint. The chain employs TRBV10-2 and TRBJ1-2; D unclear. The clonotype comes from a human patient who received a liver transplant. Some T cells may possibly be graft donor cells. The CDR3 is CATGPSDGYTF. CDR3 sequence (DNA): TGCGCCACCGGGCCCAGTGATGGCTACACCTTC.